These T cell receptor beta chains were read from a single sample in a study of T cells in Graves' hyperthyroidism and ophthalmopathy. TCRdb recomputed calls from the multiplex PCR reads with MiXCR, one row per CDR3 protein. The sample holds approximately 400,000 distinct CDR3 sequences, under 15% seen once. What was sequenced was blood. Source of these receptors: a young woman with Graves' hyperthyroidism. The CDR3 runs from the conserved cysteine through the conserved F or W. A D gene is named only where the DNA matches it firmly. Some rows have no size entry. The others give once, few or many, or a class for an expanded clone.

D | J | V | size | DNA | CDR3
- | TRBJ1-2 | TRBV6-1 | many | TGTGCCAGCCTAAGCGGGGAAGGCTATGGCTACACCTTC | CASLSGEGYGYTF
- | TRBJ2-5 | TRBV29-1 | few | TGCAGCGTTACTCTAGGGGTGGAGACCCAGTACTTC | CSVTLGVETQYF
TRBD2 | TRBJ2-1 | TRBV19 | many | TGTGCCAGCAGTCTAGCGGGAGGGTACAATGAGCAGTTCTTC | CASSLAGGYNEQFF
TRBD1 | TRBJ1-2 | TRBV9 | many | TGTGCCAGCAGCGTAGGGCCTATTCGACAGGGGAACTATGGCTACACCTTC | CASSVGPIRQGNYGYTF
TRBD1 | TRBJ2-3 | TRBV11-2 | - | TGTGCCAGCAGCCCGACAGGGTCCCGGGATACGCAGTATTTT | CASSPTGSRDTQYF
TRBD1 | TRBJ2-1 | TRBV9 | many | TGTGCCAGCAGCGTAGAGGGGGCTGCCTACAATGAGCAGTTCTTC | CASSVEGAAYNEQFF
- | TRBJ2-7 | TRBV20-1 | - | TGCAGTGCTAAGACGGATCGGGCTTCATCCTACGAGCAGTACTTC | CSAKTDRASSYEQYF
- | TRBJ1-3 | TRBV6-1 | - | TGTGCCAGCAGTGGCGGGATCTCTGGAAACACCATATATTTT | CASSGGISGNTIYF
- | TRBJ1-2 | TRBV10-3 | few | TGTGCCATCAGTGAGTCGAGCGCGACGGGGGCCGGAGGCTACACCTTC | CAISESSATGAGGYTF
- | TRBJ2-5 | TRBV11-1 | many | TGTGCCAGCAGCCCACCGGGGCAGTGGGAGACCCAGTACTTC | CASSPPGQWETQYF
TRBD2 | TRBJ2-1 | TRBV20-1 | few | TGCAGTGCTAGGGGACTAGCGGGAGGGCCTGCGAATGAGCAGTTCTTC | CSARGLAGGPANEQFF
TRBD2 | TRBJ2-3 | TRBV2 | few | TGTGCCAGCAGTGGAGGGACTAGCGGGAGCACAGATACGCAGTATTTT | CASSGGTSGSTDTQYF
- | TRBJ2-3 | TRBV10-1 | - | TGCGCCAGCAGTGGGACCCCAGATACGCAGTATTTT | CASSGTPDTQYF
TRBD2 | TRBJ2-3 | TRBV27 | many | TGTGCCAGCAGTTCCCCTAGCGGATTTACGCAGTATTTT | CASSSPSGFTQYF
TRBD2 | TRBJ2-2 | TRBV28 | many | TGTGCCAGCAGTTTGTCGGGAGGATTGATCACCGGGGAGCTGTTTTTT | CASSLSGGLITGELFF
- | TRBJ2-7 | TRBV6-2/TRBV6-3 | many | TGTGCCAGCACCAATGACGGAGTAGACTACGAGCAGTACTTC | CASTNDGVDYEQYF
TRBD2 | TRBJ2-3 | TRBV6-2/TRBV6-3 | few | TGTGCCAGCAGTTCCGGGAGGATTGAGATTAGCACAGATACGCAGTATTTT | CASSSGRIEISTDTQYF
- | TRBJ1-6 | TRBV7-2 | - | TGTGCCAGCAGCGTTAGCTTTCGGGGCGCTACCGATTCACCCCTCCACTTT | CASSVSFRGATDSPLHF
- | TRBJ2-5 | TRBV5-1 | few | TGCGCCAGCAGCCTAGGACAGACGGGGGAGACCCAGTACTTC | CASSLGQTGETQYF
TRBD2 | TRBJ2-1 | TRBV18 | many | TGTGCCAGCTCACCCCCTACTAGCGGGATAATCCATGAGCAGTTCTTC | CASSPPTSGIIHEQFF
- | TRBJ1-2 | TRBV12-3/TRBV12-4 | - | TGTGCCAGCAGCCTCCGGGGGGGCGAGGTGAATGGCTACACCTTC | CASSLRGGEVNGYTF
TRBD2 | TRBJ2-7 | TRBV7-2 | many | TGTGCCAGCAGCACCCGAGGGCTAGCGGCGTACGAGCAGTACTTC | CASSTRGLAAYEQYF
- | TRBJ1-5 | TRBV30 | many | TGTGCCTGGAACGGGGGGGTTAATCAGCCCCAGCATTTT | CAWNGGVNQPQHF
- | TRBJ2-2 | TRBV2 | - | TGTGCCAGCAGTGAAGGGGGCAGGGGAGGGACCGGGGAGCTGTTTTTT | CASSEGGRGGTGELFF
- | TRBJ2-3 | TRBV30 | many | TGTGCCTGGAGTGACAAGCGGAGGGGCACAGATACGCAGTATTTT | CAWSDKRRGTDTQYF
- | TRBJ2-3 | TRBV3-1 | - | TGTGCCAGCGCACGATTGGGCTCGCCGACGGGGCAGTATTTT | CASARLGSPTGQYF
TRBD2 | TRBJ2-1 | TRBV5-1 | few | TGCGCCAGCAGCTTGGCCTGGCGGGAGGCAAACAATGAGCAGTTCTTC | CASSLAWREANNEQFF
TRBD1 | TRBJ2-1 | TRBV28 | many | TGTGCCAGCAGTCAAAAACCCGCAGGGGGCGCTTACAATGAGCAGTTCTTC | CASSQKPAGGAYNEQFF
- | TRBJ2-7 | TRBV28 | many | TGTGCCAGCCGGGGTGGGACCGGCTACGAGCAGTACTTC | CASRGGTGYEQYF
- | TRBJ2-5 | TRBV20-1 | many | TGCAGTGCTAGTCCCCCAGCAGAGACCCAGTACTTC | CSASPPAETQYF
TRBD1 | TRBJ2-3 | TRBV9 | few | TGTGCCAGCAGCCAGTGGCCGGGACAGGCTCCAGATACGCAGTATTTT | CASSQWPGQAPDTQYF
TRBD2 | TRBJ2-3 | TRBV18 | many | TGTGCCAGCTCACCGACTAGCGCTGATACGCAGTATTTT | CASSPTSADTQYF
TRBD1 | TRBJ1-5 | TRBV5-5 | - | TGTGCCAGCAGCTTGATCGCAGGGGGCGTTCAGCCCCAGCATTTT | CASSLIAGGVQPQHF
TRBD1 | TRBJ2-7 | TRBV6-1 | few | TGTGCCAGCAGCCCGACAGGGTGGGACTACGAGCAGTACTTC | CASSPTGWDYEQYF
- | TRBJ2-7 | TRBV18 | - | TGTGCCAGCTCACCAATTGGGGACGGTACCTACGAGCAGTACTTC | CASSPIGDGTYEQYF
TRBD2 | TRBJ2-3 | TRBV5-4 | - | TGTGCCAGCAGCTCCAAAGCGCTAGCGGGAGGAGATACGCAGTATTTT | CASSSKALAGGDTQYF
TRBD1 | TRBJ1-5 | TRBV12-3/TRBV12-4 | many | TGTGCCAGCAGTTTGGGCCAGGGGGCCTATCAGCCCCAGCATTTT | CASSLGQGAYQPQHF
- | TRBJ2-1 | TRBV5-1 | many | TGCGCCAGCAGCTTGGAGGTTGGACTAAGGGGTGAGCAGTTCTTC | CASSLEVGLRGEQFF
- | TRBJ1-2 | TRBV29-1 | few | TGCAGCGCCACTAGCGGGGGTCCTAACTATGGCTACACCTTC | CSATSGGPNYGYTF
- | TRBJ2-7 | TRBV15 | many | TGTGCCACCAGCAGGAGGGGGGGGACCACGGGACGGACCTACGAGCAGTACTTC | CATSRRGGTTGRTYEQYF
TRBD1 | TRBJ1-1 | TRBV18 | many | TGTGCCAGCTCACCACAGGGGGCACCGATGAACACTGAAGCTTTCTTT | CASSPQGAPMNTEAFF
TRBD1 | TRBJ1-5 | TRBV28 | many | TGTGCCAGCAGTAGAACAGGGGCAAATCAGCCCCAGCATTTT | CASSRTGANQPQHF
- | TRBJ1-5 | TRBV6-5 | many | TGTGCCAGCAGTTACCAAGATCAGCCCCAGCATTTT | CASSYQDQPQHF
- | TRBJ1-6 | TRBV5-1 | few | TGCGCCAGCTCCCTACAGACCGTAAGGGGTTCACCCCTCCACTTT | CASSLQTVRGSPLHF
- | TRBJ1-4 | TRBV28 | - | TGTGCCGGCAGTTTATTCCCCGGACGGCCCGATGAAAAACTGTTTTTT | CAGSLFPGRPDEKLFF
- | TRBJ1-5 | TRBV6-2/TRBV6-3 | few | TGTGCCAGCAGCCAATACCTCGGACCGCGCAATCAGCCCCAGCATTTT | CASSQYLGPRNQPQHF
- | TRBJ2-5 | TRBV5-1 | - | TGCGCCAGCAGCTTTTACAGCGGGTCCCGGGAGACCCAGTACTTC | CASSFYSGSRETQYF
- | TRBJ2-1 | TRBV28 | many | TGTGCCAGCAGTTCTAGGCAGGGATACAATGAGCAGTTCTTC | CASSSRQGYNEQFF